This record covers a single T cell receptor (beta chain). Its cognate antigen is unknown. Germline V gene data show CDR1 as DFQATT and CDR2 as SNEGSKA (reference sequence). This CDR3 is built from 15 residues. The data were taken from a study of CXCR3-negative and CXCR3-positive naive CD8 T cells. UMI-labeled 5' RACE TRB cDNA libraries were prepared from the cells. TCRdb re-called the 5' RACE reads and shows each CDR3 protein once, DNA omitted. This repertoire includes 69,000 or so distinct CDR3 sequences. Study-level findings and limits: High diversity, comparable across both naive subsets, contrasted with much lower diversity in memory CD8+ cells. Naive CXCR3-positive cells had TRB CDR3s more hydrophobic than those of CXCR3-negative naive cells.

The chain carries TRBV20-1 and TRBJ2-1; the TCRdb call, TRBD1, lacks DNA for checking. This TCR came from a human donor in good health. Some clones in this sample may be carry-over from other donors' samples. Sequenced input: naive CXCR3- CD8+ T cells from blood. Subset denoted: CD45RO-CCR7+CD27+CD95- naive CD8+ T cells lacking CXCR3 (TNR3-). The CDR3 here is CSAAVGGSSYNEQFF.